This T cell receptor (beta chain) stems from a study of blood T cell repertoires in COVID-19. The wider study: Spain, Italy and the United States supplied samples that represented acute and convalescent COVID-19. The cDNA or gDNA used as material had been derived from T cells, B-cell-depleted T cells, or PBMCs.

Seattle cases were enrolled at active infection and followed longitudinally. Original handling: The assay estimated nucleated cells by amplifying reference gene primers. Generated by immunoSEQ multiplex PCR, the TCRdb table keeps only in-frame clones and is missing some. The DNA gave D and trimming, while V, J and clone size come from that table. Among more than 80,000 clones listed, 76% were seen once. The TCR originated in an elderly man with COVID-19, enrolled during active disease. Sequencing was done on a sample of peripheral blood.

The CDR3 sequence is CASGRGLGRDEQFF. CDR3 bases: TGTGCCAGCGGTCGGGGACTAGGACGCGATGAGCAGTTCTTC. The chain recombines TRBV6-4 with TRBJ2-1; 8 bases map to TRBD2. Per the germline V gene, CDR1 is MRHNA and CDR2 is SNTAGT. The trim removed 8 bases at V and 8 bases at J, leaving 11 bases unmatched. The CDR3 has 14 amino acids.